The 2 T cell receptor beta chains below come from one sample, sequenced in a study of cytomegalovirus exposure and HLA in healthy donors. The PCR used 60 Vbeta and 13 Jbeta primers. Profiling relied on immunoSEQ multiplex PCR, and the TCRdb table lists in-frame clones only, not all of them. Altogether roughly 99,000 clones are present, around 77% being singletons, with the ten largest covering approximately 4.5%. Sequences were obtained from PBMCs. The source of these receptors is a male donor in good health and CMV-seronegative.

V and J are TRBV28 and TRBJ2-1; 7 bases are shared with TRBD2. The germline V gene has CDR1 MDHEN and CDR2 SYDVKM. The CDR3 extends over 14 amino acids. The V and J ends lost 3 bases and 9 bases, in that order; junction bases with no gene match: 8. Written as DNA, the CDR3 is TGTGCCAGCAGTTTCGCGGGAGATGGGGCTGAGCAGTTCTTC. It yields the protein CASSFAGDGAEQFF.

The V and J genes are TRBV18 and TRBJ2-6; D unresolved. The CDR3 is 14 residues long. Germline V gene sequence: CDR1 KGHSH, CDR2 LQKENI. V was cut by 5 bases and J by 0 bases, with 5 bases left in between. The CDR3, as DNA: TGTGCCAGCTCAGAGGTCTCTGGGGCCAACGTCCTGACTTTC. Its translation: CASSEVSGANVLTF.